Detailed here is one TCR beta chain. The CDR3 spans 15 residues. Looked up from germline, CDR1 is ENHRY and CDR2 is SYGVKD. Germline trimming cut 9 bases from V and 1 base from J; bases unmatched to any gene: 2. The sample is drawn from a study of T cell changes during pregnancy in multiple sclerosis. Assay used: immunoSEQ multiplex PCR; TCRdb lists only in-frame clones, some missing. The data show 75,000 to 95,000 clones, around 89% seen once. The receptor was isolated from a female donor in good health, enrolled as a control in a pregnancy study. Here the sequenced sample was peripheral blood, taken in the first trimester of pregnancy. V usage is TRBV10-3 and J usage is TRBJ2-1; 14 positions match TRBD2. Written as DNA, the CDR3 is TGTGCCATAGGGACTAGCGGGAGTTCCTACAATGAGCAGTTCTTC. Translation gives CAIGTSGSSYNEQFF.